What follows are 9 T cell receptor beta chains derived from one specimen sequenced in a study of cytomegalovirus exposure and HLA in healthy donors. PCR involved 60 Vbeta and 13 Jbeta primers. Repertoires were generated with immunoSEQ multiplex PCR, while TCRdb's copy carries only in-frame clones and drops some. The listing contains about 77,000 clones. Material: PBMCs. These receptors were taken from a man in his forties or fifties in good health and CMV-seropositive.

V gene TRBV5-8 combines with J gene TRBJ1-1, with TRBD1 as a possible D gene (5 bases). There are 15 residues in the CDR3. Germline V gene data show CDR1 as SGHTS and CDR2 as YDEGEE. V lost 1 base to trimming and J lost 0 bases, with 10 bases between them. CDR3 sequence reads: CASSLYGGMNTEAFF. The DNA of the CDR3 is TGTGCCAGCAGCTTGTACGGGGGGATGAACACTGAAGCTTTCTTT.

CDR3 sequence: CASSIGSAGGSTDTQYF. The CDR3 DNA reads TGTGCCAGTAGTATAGGTTCGGCGGGGGGCAGCACAGATACGCAGTATTTT. V is TRBV19 and J is TRBJ2-3; 8 bases match TRBD2. This CDR3 has 17 residues. The germline V gene encodes CDR1 LNHDA and CDR2 SQIVND (reference sequence). The ends lost 1 base at V and 0 bases at J; junction bases unmatched: 6.

The chain joins TRBV4-1 to TRBJ2-6; D not certain. Trimming pared 1 base from V and 0 bases from J, leaving 16 bases between. This CDR3 contains 19 residues. Germline-derived CDR1 and CDR2 are MGHRA and YSYEKL. CDR3 in DNA: TGCGCCAGCAGCCAAGTGGGCTCTTCTGGGCGCTCTGGGGCCAACGTCCTGACTTTC. Amino acids: CASSQVGSSGRSGANVLTF.

The V call is TRBV6-1, the J call TRBJ2-2; unclear D gene. The CDR3 contains 12 residues. V lost 8 bases to trimming and J lost 5 bases, with 9 bases between them. Germline V gives CDR1 MNHNS, CDR2 SASEGT. The CDR3 DNA sequence: TGTGCCAGCCCCCGGAGAACCGGGGAGCTGTTTTTT. Its translation is CASPRRTGELFF.

J is TRBJ2-3 and V is TRBV19; D call uncertain. Germline V CDR1 and CDR2: LNHDA, SQIVND (reference sequence). Trimming removed 3 bases from V and 5 bases from J, with 3 bases in between. This CDR3 spans 11 amino acids. The CDR3 DNA follows: TGTGCCAGTAGTATGCGAGATACGCAGTATTTT. This codes for CASSMRDTQYF.

Written as DNA, the CDR3 is TGTGCCAGCAGTTTCTCTCGGACAGACTCTAATGAAAAACTGTTTTTT. Protein sequence: CASSFSRTDSNEKLFF. V usage is TRBV27 and J usage is TRBJ1-4; maybe TRBD1 (6 bases). The V end was cut by 3 bases, the J end by 3 bases, with 14 bases between. There are 16 residues in the CDR3. Germline V gene sequence: CDR1 MNHEY, CDR2 SMNVEV (reference sequence).

This chain joins TRBV7-8 and TRBJ2-7; D is perhaps TRBD2 (5 bases). V was trimmed by 1 base and J by 7 bases, leaving 8 bases between them. In germline, CDR1 is SGHVS, CDR2 FQNEAQ. The CDR3 runs to 12 residues. CDR3 region: CASSLERREQYF. The CDR3 DNA is TGTGCCAGCAGCTTAGAACGGAGGGAGCAGTACTTC.

The rearrangement uses TRBV6-1 and TRBJ2-1, with 11 bases that match TRBD2. CDR1 MNHNS and CDR2 SASEGT come from the germline V gene. The CDR3 has 15 amino acids. The V and J ends lost 4 bases and 8 bases, in that order; junction bases with no gene match: 7. In DNA form, the CDR3 reads TGTGCCAGCAGTGCCACTAGCGGGAGTCGCGATGAGCAGTTCTTC. It translates to CASSATSGSRDEQFF.

The rearrangement links TRBV29-1 to TRBJ2-1; 8 bases match TRBD1. The CDR3 runs 13 residues. V gave up 5 bases and J gave up 10 bases; unmatched junction bases: 10. Per germline, CDR1 SQVTM and CDR2 ANQGSEA. The CDR3 reads CSVPRTGIGEQFF. CDR3 DNA: TGCAGCGTTCCTCGGACAGGGATTGGGGAGCAGTTCTTC.